Presented here are 22 T cell receptor beta chains from one specimen sequenced in a study of blood T cell repertoires in COVID-19. TCRdb's table, derived via immunoSEQ multiplex PCR, lists solely in-frame clones and lacks some. This repertoire shows some 150,000 clones, about 85% found once; its top ten account for over 3.5%. Sequencing was carried out using peripheral blood. Receptors were obtained from an older woman with active or convalescent COVID-19.

The count of this clone is one. The chain combines TRBV5-1 with TRBJ2-5; 8 bases line up with TRBD2. Germline V gene sequence: CDR1 SGHRS, CDR2 YFSETQ. After removal of 6 bases from V and 4 bases from J, the junction contained 14 bases not matched to a gene. The CDR3 is made up of 16 amino acids. CDR3 nucleotide sequence: TGCGCCAGCACCAAAGACGGGGGGGCCTCTGGAGAGACCCAGTACTTC. Protein: CASTKDGGASGETQYF.

V is TRBV24-1 and J is TRBJ2-7, with D perhaps matching TRBD2 (5 bases). The CDR3 extends over 15 amino acids. Trimming stripped 1 base from V and 3 bases from J, with 12 bases between. Looked up from germline, CDR1 is KGHDR and CDR2 is SFDVKD. The CDR3 DNA reads as TGTGCCACCAGTGATTTAGGGAGAGGGTACTACGAGCAGTACTTC. It codes for CATSDLGRGYYEQYF.

This chain uses TRBV11-2 with TRBJ2-5; maybe TRBD1 (6 bases). Trimming pared 4 bases from V and 5 bases from J, leaving 20 bases between. Germline CDR1 SGHAT, CDR2 FQNNGV. This CDR3 is 16 amino acids long. CDR3 protein: CASSSNRDGRGETQYF. DNA for the CDR3: TGTGCCAGCAGCTCAAATAGGGACGGAAGGGGGGAGACCCAGTACTTC.

The chain links TRBV7-2 to TRBJ2-1, with D perhaps matching TRBD1 (5 bases). Germline CDR1 is SGHTA and CDR2 is FQGNSA. V gave up 5 bases and J gave up 4 bases, with 12 bases separating them. CDR3 length: 14 amino acids. CDR3: CASSGARGYNEQFF. Written as DNA, the CDR3 is TGTGCCAGCAGCGGGGCCCGTGGGTACAATGAGCAGTTCTTC. Filled out from reference TRBV7-2 and TRBJ2-1, the complete variable domain reads GAGVSQSPSNKVTEKGKDVELRCDPISGHTALYWYRQSLGQGLEFLIYFQGNSAPDKSGLPSDRFSAERTGGSVSTLTIQRTQQEDSAVYLCASSGARGYNEQFFGPGTRLTVL.

This clone has only one observation. The chain is built from TRBV5-6 and TRBJ2-2, with a possible D match to TRBD1 (6 bases). The CDR3 has 14 amino acids. Between the trimmed V and J ends, which lost 5 bases and 7 bases, there was a span of 15 bases. Germline-derived CDR1 and CDR2 are SGHDT and YYEEEE. CDR3 sequence (DNA): TGTGCCAGCAGGCTCCCAGGGGTGAACGGGGAGCTGTTTTTT. Protein product: CASRLPGVNGELFF.

The rearrangement joins TRBV19 to TRBJ1-1, with D perhaps TRBD1 (5 bases). CDR3 length: 15 residues. Germline loops: CDR1 LNHDA, CDR2 SQIVND (reference sequence). Trimming took 5 bases from V and 2 from J, leaving 15 bases between them. CDR3 DNA: TGTGCCAGTAGTCGATCCACGGGGGTAAACACTGAAGCTTTCTTT. Translating it yields CASSRSTGVNTEAFF.

The chain uses TRBV3-1 (or the pseudogene TRBV3-2) and TRBJ1-3; D call uncertain. Germline-derived CDR1 and CDR2 are LGHDT and YNNKEL (reference sequence). This CDR3 is 15 amino acids long. V was clipped by 3 bases and J by 5 bases, with 14 bases between them. In DNA, the CDR3 is TGTGCCAGCAGCCAGACAAATCTCGAGAGAAACACCATATATTTT. It specifies CASSQTNLERNTIYF.

This clone was recorded a few times. The chain couples TRBV10-3 to TRBJ1-5; D remains unclear. The length of the CDR3 is 15 residues. V was trimmed by 2 bases and J by 0 bases, leaving 8 bases between them. In germline, CDR1 is ENHRY, CDR2 SYGVKD. The CDR3 sequence is CAISEAGYSNQPQHF. The CDR3, as DNA: TGTGCCATCAGTGAGGCGGGATATAGCAATCAGCCCCAGCATTTT.

A single count supports this clone. The V call is TRBV30, the J call TRBJ2-3, with 9 bases identical to TRBD1. Germline V gene lookup returns CDR1 GTSNPN and CDR2 SVGIG (reference sequence). The CDR3 spans 14 residues. V lost 3 bases, J lost 0 bases, and 1 base stayed unmatched. The CDR3: CAWSGQGSTDTQYF. Here the CDR3 DNA reads TGTGCCTGGAGCGGACAGGGGAGCACAGATACGCAGTATTTT.

This clone was seen at least ten times. This chain joins TRBV10-3 and TRBJ2-1; a weak D match, TRBD1 (5 bases). The CDR3 contains 15 residues. Germline V CDR1 and CDR2: ENHRY, SYGVKD. Trimming removed 3 bases from V and 5 bases from J, with 14 bases in between. The CDR3 is CAISDRRANDNEQFF. CDR3 bases: TGTGCCATCAGTGATCGCAGGGCGAACGACAATGAGCAGTTCTTC.

V is TRBV7-9 and J is TRBJ1-1, with TRBD1 identical over 7 bases. The J segment lost 0 bases and the V segment lost 5 bases, leaving 9 bases of the junction unmatched. The length of the CDR3 is 16 residues. The germline V gene has CDR1 SEHNR and CDR2 FQNEAQ (reference sequence). CDR3 in DNA: TGTGCCAGCAGCAGAACGGGACAGATAATGAACACTGAAGCTTTCTTT. Its translation: CASSRTGQIMNTEAFF.

The chain uses TRBV18 and TRBJ2-3; D remains ambiguous. CDR3 length: 15 residues. The V end lost 0 bases, the J end lost 1 base, and 8 bases lay between the germline ends. Germline V gives CDR1 KGHSH, CDR2 LQKENI. The CDR3 nucleotides are TGTGCCAGCTCACCACCGTCCGCGGGCACAGATACGCAGTATTTT. This encodes CASSPPSAGTDTQYF.

This rearrangement joins TRBV7-2 to TRBJ1-4, with 9 bases fitting TRBD1. Germline V gene data show CDR1 as SGHTA and CDR2 as FQGNSA. Germline trimming cut 4 bases from V and 6 bases from J; bases unmatched to any gene: 3. CDR3 length equals 14 residues. For the CDR3, the DNA is TGTGCCAGCAGCTCAGACAGGGGGGATGAAAAACTGTTTTTT. Translated, it gives CASSSDRGDEKLFF.

The CDR3 sequence: CTSSRPALAGESRETQYF. DNA for the CDR3: TGCACCAGCAGCCGGCCTGCGCTAGCGGGGGAATCTCGGGAGACCCAGTACTTC. V usage is TRBV1 and J usage is TRBJ2-5; the DNA was not used to check the table's D call, TRBD2. TRBV1 is a pseudogene segment. This CDR3 is built from 18 residues.

This chain joins TRBV18 and TRBJ2-7; 7 bases line up with TRBD1. V shed 5 bases and J 6 bases; nucleotides not matched to a gene: 4. CDR3 size: 12 residues. The germline gives CDR1 KGHSH, CDR2 LQKENI. The CDR3 loop is CASSFRTGEQYF. As DNA, the CDR3 is TGTGCCAGCTCATTTCGGACAGGCGAGCAGTACTTC.

The V call is TRBV19, the J call TRBJ2-3; TRBD1 is a possible D gene (5 bases). The germline CDR1 and CDR2 sequences are LNHDA and SQIVND (reference sequence). Trimming took 4 bases from V and 0 from J, leaving 11 bases between them. This CDR3 contains 15 residues. The CDR3 spells CASSKDSISTDTQYF. The CDR3 coding sequence is TGTGCCAGTAGTAAAGACAGTATTAGCACAGATACGCAGTATTTT.

The chain carries TRBV12-3 or TRBV12-4 and TRBJ2-7; a possible D gene is TRBD1 (6 bases). Deletions cut 8 bases from V and 4 bases from J, with 15 bases between. The CDR3 consists of 13 residues. CDR3 nucleotides: TGTGCCAGCCGACAGGCCGTAAGGTACGAGCAGTACTTC. It yields the protein CASRQAVRYEQYF.

The chain links TRBV11-2 to TRBJ2-1, with D possibly being TRBD2 (5 bases). V was pared by 4 bases and J by 4 bases, with 11 bases between. CDR1 SGHAT and CDR2 FQNNGV come from the germline V gene. CDR3 size: 14 residues. This CDR3 reads CASSSLTRYNEQFF. Here the CDR3 DNA reads TGTGCCAGCAGCTCGCTAACTAGATACAATGAGCAGTTCTTC.

This clone was seen just once. V gene TRBV4-1 combines with J gene TRBJ1-1; 9 bases are shared with TRBD1. From germline, CDR1 is MGHRA and CDR2 YSYEKL. V was pared by 3 bases and J by 10 bases, with 9 bases of the junction left unmatched. The CDR3 covers 14 residues. The DNA of the CDR3 is TGCGCCAGCAGCCACTCACAGGGGGCTTTTGTAGCTTTCTTT. Translation: CASSHSQGAFVAFF.

The chain couples TRBV11-3 to TRBJ2-1; 16 bases match TRBD2. The CDR3 is 18 amino acids. Germline-derived CDR1 and CDR2 are SGHNT and YENEEA. V lost 0 bases and J lost 4; bases outside the gene matches: 3. The CDR3 loop is CASSLEGLAGGPYNEQFF. As DNA, the CDR3 is TGTGCCAGCAGCTTAGAGGGACTAGCGGGGGGGCCTTACAATGAGCAGTTCTTC.

In this sample, this clone turned up a few times. V is TRBV2 and J is TRBJ1-1; no firm D call. V gave up 2 bases and J gave up 3 bases, with 13 bases separating them. CDR1 SNHLY and CDR2 FYNNEI come from the germline V gene. The CDR3 spans 15 residues. In DNA form, the CDR3 reads TGTGCCAGCAGTGAAAGCCGGGAGTGGGACACTGAAGCTTTCTTT. Encoded protein: CASSESREWDTEAFF.

The chain links TRBV7-8 to TRBJ2-7, with D possibly being TRBD1 (6 bases). V lost 1 base, J lost 2 bases, and 12 bases lay in between. The length of the CDR3 is 15 residues. Germline V CDR1 and CDR2: SGHVS, FQNEAQ. CDR3 DNA: TGTGCCAGCAGCTTAGTATCTGGGGGCGCCTACGAGCAGTACTTC. Translated, it gives CASSLVSGGAYEQYF.